The 5 T cell receptor beta chains presented below share a single source sample, sequenced in a study of blood T cells in healthy people across ages. Primed by a sample-barcoded 5' primer and a J-beta primer mix, a second PCR proceeded for 7 to 11 cycles. TCRdb re-called the 5' RACE reads with MiXCR, one entry per CDR3 protein. The table records roughly 1.4 million distinct CDR3 sequences, around 55% of them present only once. The material sequenced was blood. The receptor source for this set is a man between 18 and 29 years old in good health.

This rearrangement joins TRBV29-1 to TRBJ2-1; D is perhaps TRBD1 (6 bases). The CDR3 length is 14 residues. Germline V gene data show CDR1 as SQVTM and CDR2 as ANQGSEA. V was shortened by 6 bases and J by 6 bases, with 18 bases between the two germline ends. The CDR3 DNA follows: TGCAGCGTCGATGGACCGGGACACTTCAATGAGCAGTTCTTC. This gives the protein CSVDGPGHFNEQFF.

The V call is TRBV3-1, the J call TRBJ2-7; D unresolved. In germline, CDR1 is LGHDT, CDR2 YNNKEL (reference sequence). The CDR3 is 13 residues long. The V end was cut by 2 bases, the J end by 3 bases, with 8 bases between. CDR3 coding DNA: TGTGCCAGCAGCCAATCCCTCAACTACGAGCAGTACTTC. Translation gives CASSQSLNYEQYF.

The chain couples TRBV7-9 to TRBJ2-2; 7 positions agree with TRBD2. Trimming removed 11 bases from V and 6 bases from J; junction bases left unmatched: 12. Germline CDR1 SEHNR, CDR2 FQNEAQ (reference sequence). The CDR3 extends over 14 amino acids. The chain's CDR3 is CAAHAGDRSGELFF. The CDR3 region has the DNA TGTGCCGCTCATGCGGGGGACCGGTCCGGGGAGCTGTTTTTT.

This clonotype was observed a handful of times. The V and J genes are TRBV20-1 and TRBJ2-6; no clear D. The CDR3 has 15 residues. Trimming took 0 bases from V and 1 from J, leaving 7 bases between them. From germline, CDR1 is DFQATT and CDR2 SNEGSKA (reference sequence). CDR3: CSARDGRSGANVLTF. Here the CDR3 DNA reads TGCAGTGCTAGAGATGGAAGGTCTGGGGCCAACGTCCTGACTTTC.

In DNA, the CDR3 is TGTGCCAGCAGTTTAGCGGGCCTAAAAAACATTCAGTACTTC. Translated, it gives CASSLAGLKNIQYF. This rearrangement joins TRBV12-3 or TRBV12-4 to TRBJ2-5, with no clear D. The DNA matches TRBJ2-4 better at its end, which makes the J call doubtful. CDR3 length: 14 amino acids.